One sample yielded the 26 T cell receptor beta chains listed below, sequenced in a study of T-cell memory formation after mild COVID-19. TCRdb processed the 5' RACE reads anew with MiXCR; each CDR3 protein has one entry. The sample consists of fewer than 650,000 distinct CDR3 sequences, around 16% of them appearing once. The sample comprised PBMCs or a T cell subset sorted from them (not recorded which). The receptors here all came from an adult woman who had mild COVID-19 (a few samples of this study predate the infection). Cell type and time point are not known.

J is TRBJ1-5 and V is TRBV6-5; 9 positions agree with TRBD1. V lost 6 bases to trimming and J lost 6 bases; unmatched junction nucleotides: 6. Per germline, CDR1 MNHEY and CDR2 SVGAGI. CDR3 length equals 14 residues. The CDR3 sequence is CASSLGQGFQPQHF. CDR3 DNA: TGTGCCAGCAGCCTCGGACAGGGGTTTCAGCCCCAGCATTTT.

This chain uses TRBV6-5 with TRBJ2-3; tentatively, D is TRBD1 (6 bases). This CDR3 has 14 amino acids. The V gene lost 6 bases and the J gene lost 2 bases, with 12 bases spanning the gap. CDR1 MNHEY and CDR2 SVGAGI come from the germline V gene. The CDR3 coding sequence is TGTGCCAGCAGCCGGGACATGGACACAGATACGCAGTATTTT. It encodes CASSRDMDTDTQYF.

This clonotype showed up just a few times. This chain uses TRBV7-6 with TRBJ2-3, with 8 positions matching TRBD2. Trimming cost V 5 bases and J 5 bases; bases outside gene matches: 9. The CDR3 length is 15 residues. CDR1 and CDR2 from the germline V gene are SGHVS and FNYEAQ. Here the CDR3 reads CASSRTSLAGDTQYF. The CDR3 nucleotides are TGTGCCAGCAGCCGGACTAGCCTGGCTGGAGATACGCAGTATTTT.

The J gene is TRBJ2-1, the V gene TRBV7-2; 10 bases match TRBD2. This CDR3 is built from 16 residues. CDR1 and CDR2 (germline): SGHTA, FQGNSA. Trimming at V came to 0 bases and at J to 9 bases, leaving 8 bases not matched to a gene. The CDR3 here is CASSLAVLAGSGEQFF. The CDR3 DNA sequence: TGTGCCAGCAGCTTAGCGGTACTAGCGGGATCAGGTGAGCAGTTCTTC. The variable domain in full, with the rest retrieved from reference TRBV7-2 and TRBJ2-1, is GAGVSQSPSNKVTEKGKDVELRCDPISGHTALYWYRQSLGQGLEFLIYFQGNSAPDKSGLPSDRFSAERTGGSVSTLTIQRTQQEDSAVYLCASSLAVLAGSGEQFFGPGTRLTVL.

The chain joins TRBV24-1 to TRBJ2-6; unclear D gene. Looked up from germline, CDR1 is KGHDR and CDR2 is SFDVKD. This CDR3 is built from 13 residues. V was shortened by 3 bases and J by 3 bases, with 2 bases between the two germline ends. CDR3 amino acids: CATSDRGANVLTF. CDR3 nucleotide sequence: TGTGCCACCAGTGATCGTGGGGCCAACGTCCTGACTTTC.

This rearrangement joins TRBV15 to TRBJ2-7, with 7 bases identical to TRBD1. Germline CDR1 LNHNV, CDR2 YYDKDF (reference sequence). V lost 6 bases, J lost 1 base, and 6 bases stayed unmatched. This CDR3 has 14 residues. The CDR3 bases are TGTGCCACCAGGGGGGACAGACCTTCCTACGAGCAGTACTTC. It codes for CATRGDRPSYEQYF.

This clonotype was observed a few times. This chain joins TRBV6-5 and TRBJ1-2; perhaps TRBD1 as D (5 bases). This CDR3 comprises 15 residues. V dropped 0 bases and J dropped 1 base, with 9 bases sitting between them. The germline V gene encodes CDR1 MNHEY and CDR2 SVGAGI. This CDR3 reads CASSYSTGHNYGYTF. In nucleotides, the CDR3 is TGTGCCAGCAGTTACTCTACAGGTCATAACTATGGCTACACCTTC.

This clonotype was counted only a few times. The chain carries TRBV6-5 and TRBJ2-3; 8 positions match TRBD2. Germline CDR1 is MNHEY and CDR2 is SVGAGI. Trimming cost V 4 bases and J 0 bases; bases outside gene matches: 9. This CDR3 spans 17 amino acids. CDR3 protein: CASSSPRLATSTDTQYF. The CDR3 DNA is TGTGCCAGCAGTTCGCCCCGACTAGCGACTAGCACAGATACGCAGTATTTT.

This clonotype appeared a few times. V usage is TRBV12-3 or TRBV12-4 and J usage is TRBJ2-4; D tentatively fits TRBD1 or TRBD2 (6 bases each). The CDR3 contains 16 residues. V was cut by 4 bases and J by 6 bases, with 19 bases left in between. This CDR3 is CASSYMGGISPNIQYF. The CDR3 DNA reads as TGTGCCAGCAGTTATATGGGGGGCATTTCCCCAAACATTCAGTACTTC.

This clonotype showed up many times. This chain joins TRBV7-2 and TRBJ2-1, with 8 bases identical to TRBD2. The CDR3 contains 16 residues. The ends lost 0 bases at V and 6 bases at J; junction bases unmatched: 7. In germline, CDR1 is SGHTA, CDR2 FQGNSA. Here the CDR3 DNA reads TGTGCCAGCAGCTTAGCCTCCCTCGGGGGGGCCAATGAGCAGTTCTTC. This encodes CASSLASLGGANEQFF.

In its sample, this clonotype was seen a few times. This chain joins TRBV7-8 and TRBJ1-1; no clear D gene. Between the trimmed V and J ends, which lost 5 bases and 0 bases, there was a span of 19 bases. Germline V lookup: CDR1 SGHVS, CDR2 FQNEAQ. The CDR3 sequence is 17 residues long. The CDR3: CASSPGEGGHMNTEAFF. The CDR3 DNA follows: TGTGCCAGCAGCCCCGGAGAGGGAGGCCACATGAACACTGAAGCTTTCTTT.

This clonotype was recorded a few times. The chain recombines TRBV10-3 with TRBJ2-1, with 8 bases identical to TRBD2. The ends lost 5 bases at V and 3 bases at J; junction bases unmatched: 15. CDR3 length: 18 residues. CDR1 ENHRY and CDR2 SYGVKD come from the germline V gene. The CDR3 here is CAISLGPSAGADYNEQFF. The CDR3 DNA sequence: TGTGCCATCAGTCTCGGTCCGTCAGCGGGGGCCGACTACAATGAGCAGTTCTTC.

This clonotype was detected a few times. The germline gene is not matched at one end of the junction; a read error may be the cause. Here the CDR3 reads CATSGEWRTYNEQFF. CDR3 in DNA: TGTGCCACCAGCGGAGAGTGGCGTACTTACAATGAGCAGTTCTTC. The gene calls are TRBV15 and TRBJ2-1; no reliable D call. Germline V CDR1 and CDR2: LNHNV, YYDKDF (reference sequence). The CDR3 has 15 amino acids.

This clonotype was observed at least ten times. The chain recombines TRBV15 with TRBJ1-5; D is perhaps TRBD1 (5 bases). Germline assignment: CDR1 LNHNV and CDR2 YYDKDF (reference sequence). CDR3 length: 15 amino acids. V lost 0 bases and J 3 bases, leaving 9 bases between the germline ends. DNA of the CDR3: TGTGCCACCAGCAGAGATCAACAGGACAATCAGCCCCAGCATTTT. Its protein is CATSRDQQDNQPQHF.

This clonotype was detected a few times. This chain joins TRBV5-8 and TRBJ2-5, with 8 bases identical to TRBD2. The CDR3 runs to 15 residues. After removal of 0 bases from V and 5 bases from J, the junction contained 6 bases not matched to a gene. The germline V gene encodes CDR1 SGHTS and CDR2 YDEGEE. The CDR3 DNA reads TGTGCCAGCAGCTTGGAGGCGGGGGGTGGGGAGACCCAGTACTTC. This encodes CASSLEAGGGETQYF.

This clonotype was counted between two and nine times. This rearrangement joins TRBV6-1 to TRBJ2-1; 8 bases are a match to TRBD2. CDR1 is MNHNS and CDR2 is SASEGT in the germline V gene. The CDR3 has 18 amino acids. With 6 bases clipped from V and 6 bases from J, the junction kept 19 bases outside the gene matches. The CDR3 sequence: CASSATVAYAGGGNEQFF. Written as DNA, the CDR3 is TGTGCCAGCAGCGCTACGGTGGCATACGCGGGAGGAGGCAATGAGCAGTTCTTC.

This clonotype is a singleton in its sample. The chain is built from TRBV11-2 and TRBJ2-1; 16 nucleotides align to TRBD2. Looked up from germline, CDR1 is SGHAT and CDR2 is FQNNGV. The CDR3 sequence is 16 residues long. V shed 4 bases, J shed 10 bases, and the junction held 7 bases outside the gene matches. For the CDR3, the DNA is TGTGCCAGCAGCTACGGGACTAGCGGGGGGGCACGGGAGCAGTTCTTC. Translated, it gives CASSYGTSGGAREQFF.

The chain couples TRBV7-2 to TRBJ2-2; no definite D call. The CDR3 runs to 14 residues. Germline V gives CDR1 SGHTA, CDR2 FQGNSA. The germline V and J ends were trimmed by 6 bases and 1 base, with 9 bases remaining between them. The CDR3 DNA is TGTGCCAGCAGAGCGCCGGAGAACACCGGGGAGCTGTTTTTT. This translates into CASRAPENTGELFF.

Only a few counts were recorded for this clonotype. The chain uses TRBV7-9 and TRBJ1-1, with 8 bases fitting TRBD1. Germline V gives CDR1 SEHNR, CDR2 FQNEAQ (reference sequence). V lost 5 bases, J lost 0 bases, and 5 bases stayed unmatched. This CDR3 contains 15 residues. The CDR3 spells CASSARTGMNTEAFF. Written as DNA, the CDR3 is TGTGCCAGCAGCGCGCGGACAGGGATGAACACTGAAGCTTTCTTT.

V is TRBV12-3 or TRBV12-4 and J is TRBJ1-1; D unresolved. This CDR3 has 13 amino acids. The V end was cut by 6 bases, the J end by 5 bases, with 13 bases between. The CDR3 nucleotides are TGTGCCAGCAGGGTGAGGGTTCGGACTGAAGCTTTCTTT. Its translation is CASRVRVRTEAFF.

This rearrangement joins TRBV9 to TRBJ1-6; the D is unclear. From germline, CDR1 is SGDLS and CDR2 YYNGEE. The germline V and J ends were trimmed by 3 bases and 4 bases, with 14 bases remaining between them. This CDR3 is built from 16 residues. CDR3 region: CASSGKSAGYNSPLHF. CDR3 bases: TGTGCCAGCAGCGGGAAAAGCGCAGGTTATAATTCACCCCTCCACTTT.

The chain couples TRBV5-1 to TRBJ2-1, with D perhaps TRBD1 (5 bases). The CDR3 totals 16 residues. Trimming removed 1 base from V and 0 bases from J, with 11 bases in between. Germline loops: CDR1 SGHRS, CDR2 YFSETQ. The CDR3 coding sequence is TGCGCCAGCAGCTTGTGGGGCGATCTCTCCTACAATGAGCAGTTCTTC. Residues: CASSLWGDLSYNEQFF.

This clonotype was detected only a few times. The gene calls are TRBV5-5 and TRBJ2-1; perhaps TRBD1 as D (5 bases). Germline CDR1 is SGHKS and CDR2 is YYEKEE (reference sequence). V gave up 0 bases and J gave up 13 bases, with 17 bases separating them. The CDR3 runs 14 residues. CDR3 DNA: TGTGCCAGCAGCTTGGTCTCTGGGGCCATCTTCCAGTTCTTC. Its protein is CASSLVSGAIFQFF.

This rearrangement joins TRBV5-1 to TRBJ2-1, with no clear D. The germline CDR1 and CDR2 sequences are SGHRS and YFSETQ. The CDR3 covers 13 residues. Trimming removed 5 bases from V and 2 bases from J, with 8 bases in between. For the CDR3, the DNA is TGCGCCAGCAGACCCGTCGCCTACAATGAGCAGTTCTTC. Translating gives CASRPVAYNEQFF. The complete variable domain, with remaining parts taken from reference TRBV5-1 and TRBJ2-1, reads KAGVTQTPRYLIKTRGQQVTLSCSPISGHRSVSWYQQTPGQGLQFLFEYFSETQRNKGNFPGRFSGRQFSNSRSEMNVSTLELGDSALYLCASRPVAYNEQFFGPGTRLTVL.

Ten or more counts support this clonotype. The chain uses TRBV15 and TRBJ2-5, with 10 bases fitting TRBD1. V gave up 5 bases and J gave up 4 bases; unmatched junction bases: 7. CDR3 size: 15 residues. The germline CDR1 and CDR2 sequences are LNHNV and YYDKDF (reference sequence). The CDR3 loop reads CATSPRTGGGETQYF. The CDR3, as DNA: TGTGCCACCAGCCCCAGGACAGGGGGAGGAGAGACCCAGTACTTC.

This clonotype has a handful of counts. J is TRBJ1-1 and V is TRBV12-3 or TRBV12-4, with 8 bases identical to TRBD1. V lost 4 bases, J lost 7 bases, and 14 bases stayed unmatched. CDR3 length: 16 residues. CDR3 loop: CASSSHGVTGAHEAFF. Here the CDR3 DNA reads TGTGCCAGCAGTTCCCATGGGGTGACAGGGGCCCATGAAGCTTTCTTT.